This T cell receptor (beta chain) comes out of a study of breast tumors, draining lymph nodes, adjacent tissues. This CDR3 is 13 amino acids long. V lost 5 bases to trimming and J lost 7 bases, with 15 bases between them. The germline V gene has CDR1 MNHEY and CDR2 SMNVEV (reference sequence). General study results and limits: Luminal-like breast cancer showed significantly higher tumor–nontumor repertoire similarity than basal-like. Tumor TCR diversity was below lymph nodes but above nontumor tissue. Tumor T cell lymph node origin was a supported hypothesis, not proven.

The lymph nodes were axillary draining lymph nodes from breast cancer patients. Using its own MiXCR run on the multiplex PCR reads, TCRdb lists one record per CDR3 protein. The sample carries more than 200,000 distinct CDR3 sequences, about 30% recorded once. This clonotype showed up many times. As yet, its antigen is unknown. Sequenced material: axillary lymph node tissue. The TCR comes from a female donor with breast cancer. Some clones in this sample may be carry-over from other donors' samples. The chain joins TRBV27 to TRBJ2-7; no definite D call. The CDR3 reads CASSLGPGREQYF. CDR3 DNA sequence: TGTGCCAGCAGTCTTGGACCTGGCAGGGAGCAGTACTTC.